The rows below give T cell receptor beta chains drawn from one sample of a study of molecular identifiers for immune sequencing clone quantification. TCRdb independently ran MiXCR on the PCR reads; one entry per CDR3 protein. Among hundreds of thousands of distinct CDR3 sequences, 15% to 20% were seen once, and the ten largest hold under 0.95%. Sequenced input: naive CD8+ T cells from blood, with Jurkat cell RNA spiked in. These receptors originate from a human donor in good health. Some libraries in this study had Jurkat cell RNA spiked in. Both conserved end residues are part of each CDR3. The D gene is left open where the match is weak. Not all rows give a size; the values are once, few, many and, for expanded clones, a class.

TRBD2	TRBV5-1	many	TRBJ2-4	CASSHEGLVYQNIQYF	TGCGCCAGCAGCCACGAGGGACTAGTCTACCAAAACATTCAGTACTTC
TRBD2	TRBV28	few	TRBJ2-1	CASSFPSGTYNEQFF	TGTGCCAGCAGTTTTCCTAGCGGGACCTACAATGAGCAGTTCTTC
TRBD2	TRBV12-5	many	TRBJ2-7	CASGLDRTSGGAYEQYF	TGTGCTAGTGGTTTGGACCGGACTAGCGGGGGGGCCTACGAGCAGTACTTC
-	TRBV5-8	many	TRBJ2-2	CASSLYGGANTGELFF	TGTGCCAGCAGCCTATATGGGGGAGCGAACACCGGGGAGCTGTTTTTT
TRBD2	TRBV29-1	-	TRBJ2-3	CSVEDPRGLAGDRDTQYF	TGCAGCGTTGAAGATCCAAGGGGACTAGCGGGAGATAGGGATACGCAGTATTTT
-	TRBV10-2	many	TRBJ2-7	CASSETGGPEQYF	TGCGCCAGCAGTGAGACCGGCGGCCCCGAGCAGTACTTC
TRBD2	TRBV7-6	many	TRBJ2-3	CASSLARVKGLGNTDTQYF	TGTGCCAGCAGCTTAGCGCGGGTTAAGGGACTAGGAAACACAGATACGCAGTATTTT
-	TRBV9	many	TRBJ1-4	CASSVDGVSSEATNEKLFF	TGTGCCAGCAGCGTAGATGGCGTTTCGAGTGAGGCAACTAATGAAAAACTGTTTTTT
-	TRBV7-8	many	TRBJ2-1	CASSLLFQGTKNEQFF	TGTGCCAGCAGCTTACTGTTCCAGGGGACCAAGAATGAGCAGTTCTTC
-	TRBV11-2	-	TRBJ2-7	CASSQRVVEQYF	TGTGCCAGCAGCCAGAGGGTGGTCGAGCAGTACTTC
-	TRBV4-1	many	TRBJ1-1	CASSQDTANTEAFF	TGCGCCAGCAGCCAAGATACAGCGAACACTGAAGCTTTCTTT
-	TRBV6-1	many	TRBJ2-7	CASSELAGANYEQYF	TGTGCCAGCAGTGAACTGGCGGGGGCCAACTACGAGCAGTACTTC
TRBD2	TRBV7-2	many	TRBJ2-3	CASSLAMVAGGEDTQYF	TGTGCCAGCAGCTTAGCGATGGTAGCGGGGGGCGAAGATACGCAGTATTTT
-	TRBV12-3/TRBV12-4	many	TRBJ1-1	CASSAGTRTEAFF	TGTGCCAGCAGCGCCGGGACAAGGACTGAAGCTTTCTTT
TRBD2	TRBV6-1	-	TRBJ2-3	CASSPGTSGRTSTDTQYF	TGTGCCAGCAGCCCCGGGACTAGCGGGAGAACCAGCACAGATACGCAGTATTTT
-	TRBV19	many	TRBJ2-5	CASLGGETQYF	TGTGCCAGTCTAGGAGGGGAGACCCAGTACTTC
TRBD1	TRBV20-1	many	TRBJ1-5	CSARLGQEQPYSNQPQHF	TGCAGTGCTAGGTTGGGACAGGAGCAACCATATAGCAATCAGCCCCAGCATTTT